The clone carrying this T cell receptor beta chain was seen a handful of times. What it binds is not known. This specimen comes from a study of beta chain features in type 1 diabetes. Study findings and constraints: In all four CD4+ subsets, TCRB CDR3 length was significantly, moderately reduced in type 1 diabetes.

V was cut by 8 bases and J by 9 bases, with 17 bases left in between. The CDR3 has 13 residues. Germline CDR1 is MGHRA and CDR2 is YSYEKL. The investigators reverse transcribed all of the isolated RNA, so they sequenced expressed TCRB transcripts. Clones were read by immunoSEQ multiplex PCR, and TCRdb kept only the in-frame ones, dropping some. Among roughly 150,000 clones, more than 9.5% were seen once, and the ten largest hold approximately 2%. CD4+ naive, central memory, regulatory and stem cell-like memory subsets were isolated by sorting on CD45RO/CCR7/CD25/CD127/CD95/CD27. The sample was central memory CD4+ T cells from blood. This chain joins TRBV4-1 and TRBJ2-1, with D unresolved. The receptor was derived from a man younger than 35 in good health. The CDR3 nucleotides are TGCGCCAGCGGGAATTCGGGCGTCGGTGAGCAGTTCTTC. Translating gives CASGNSGVGEQFF.